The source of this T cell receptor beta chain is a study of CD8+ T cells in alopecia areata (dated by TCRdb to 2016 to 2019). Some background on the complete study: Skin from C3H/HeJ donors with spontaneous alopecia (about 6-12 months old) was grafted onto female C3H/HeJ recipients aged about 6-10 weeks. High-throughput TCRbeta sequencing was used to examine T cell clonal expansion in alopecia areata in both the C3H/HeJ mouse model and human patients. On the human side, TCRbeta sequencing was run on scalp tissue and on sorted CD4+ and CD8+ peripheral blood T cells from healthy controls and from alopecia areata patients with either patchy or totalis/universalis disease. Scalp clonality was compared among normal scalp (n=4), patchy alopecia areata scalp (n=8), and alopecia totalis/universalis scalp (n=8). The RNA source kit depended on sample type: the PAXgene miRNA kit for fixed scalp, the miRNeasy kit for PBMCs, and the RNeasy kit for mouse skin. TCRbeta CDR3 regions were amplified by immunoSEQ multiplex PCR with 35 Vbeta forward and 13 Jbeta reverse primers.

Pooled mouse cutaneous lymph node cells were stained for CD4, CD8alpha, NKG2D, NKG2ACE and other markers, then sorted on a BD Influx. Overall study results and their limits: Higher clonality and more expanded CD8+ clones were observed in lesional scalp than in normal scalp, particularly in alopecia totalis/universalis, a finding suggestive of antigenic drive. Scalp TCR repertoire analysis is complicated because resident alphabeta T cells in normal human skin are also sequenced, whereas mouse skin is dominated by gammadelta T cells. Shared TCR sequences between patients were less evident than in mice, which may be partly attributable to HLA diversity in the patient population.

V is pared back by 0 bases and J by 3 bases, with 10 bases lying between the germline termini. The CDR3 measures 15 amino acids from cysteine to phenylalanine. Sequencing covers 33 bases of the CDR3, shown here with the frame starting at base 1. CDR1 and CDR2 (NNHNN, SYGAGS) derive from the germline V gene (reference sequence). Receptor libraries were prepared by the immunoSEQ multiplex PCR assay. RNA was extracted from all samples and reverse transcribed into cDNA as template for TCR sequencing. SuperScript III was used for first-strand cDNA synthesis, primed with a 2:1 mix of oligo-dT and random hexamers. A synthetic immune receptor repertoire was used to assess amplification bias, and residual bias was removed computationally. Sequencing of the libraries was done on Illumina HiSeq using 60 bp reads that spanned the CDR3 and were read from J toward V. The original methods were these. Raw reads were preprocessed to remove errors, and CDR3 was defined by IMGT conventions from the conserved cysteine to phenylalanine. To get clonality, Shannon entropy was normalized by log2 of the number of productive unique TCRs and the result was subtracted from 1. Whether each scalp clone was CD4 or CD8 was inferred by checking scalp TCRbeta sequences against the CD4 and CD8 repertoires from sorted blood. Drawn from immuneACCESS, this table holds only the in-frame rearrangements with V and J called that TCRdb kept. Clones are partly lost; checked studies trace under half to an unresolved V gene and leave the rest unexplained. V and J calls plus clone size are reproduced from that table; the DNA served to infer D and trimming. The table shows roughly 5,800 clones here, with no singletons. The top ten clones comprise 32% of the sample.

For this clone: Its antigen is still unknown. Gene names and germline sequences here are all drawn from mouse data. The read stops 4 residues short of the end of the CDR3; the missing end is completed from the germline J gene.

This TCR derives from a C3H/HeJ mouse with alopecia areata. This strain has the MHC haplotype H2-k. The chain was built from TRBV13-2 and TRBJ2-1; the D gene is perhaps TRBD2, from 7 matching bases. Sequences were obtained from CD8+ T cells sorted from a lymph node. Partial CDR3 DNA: TGTGCCAGCGGTGATGCCTGGGGGCTCTATGCT. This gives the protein CASGDAWGLYA. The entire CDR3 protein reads CASGDAWGLYAEQFF.